The source of this TCR beta chain is a study of PD-1 blockade in classical Hodgkin lymphoma (dated by TCRdb to the early 2020s). With respect to the entire study: Nivolumab dosing was 3 mg/kg intravenously every 2 weeks, continuing until either disease progression or unacceptable toxicity. A peripheral blood immune signature of response to PD-1 blockade in classical Hodgkin lymphoma was defined using TCR beta sequencing and CyTOF.

A word on this clone: The specificity of this receptor is unknown. Per-base quality was not reported, and no clone a single base away is much larger than it.

The full study reports these points: By C4D1, a significant rise was seen in CD4+ TCR diversity but not in CD8+ TCR diversity (p=0.0027 vs p=0.16), and the rise was most apparent among complete responders (p=0.02). Newly diagnosed patients were reported to have lower baseline TCR diversity than healthy donors, and relapsed/refractory patients were reported to have lower baseline TCR diversity still. The study was limited to a single clinical trial cohort, and causes of repertoire differences, possibly disease activity or prior therapy, remained undefined. Baseline diversity similar to that of newly diagnosed patients was observed in trial patients achieving complete response, whereas significantly lower diversity was observed in partial responders and progressors. Patients starting nivolumab less than 1 year after ASCT had lower diversity and were excluded from later analyses to avoid confounding by immune reconstitution.

The Qiagen DNeasy kit was used to extract genomic DNA from unsorted PBMCs and from the negatively selected CD4+ and CD8+ fractions. Using primers that anneal to V and J segments, immunoSEQ multiplex PCR amplified the TCR beta CDR3 regions. A synthetic immune receptor repertoire was used to minimize amplification bias, and any residual bias was removed computationally once sequencing was done. The authors' pipeline ran thus. Repertoire diversity was quantified as the Shannon entropy index using custom Python scripts. The unsorted, CD4+ and CD8+ repertoires were each analyzed separately, with the exception of combined analyses, where CD4+ and CD8+ sequences were merged in silico. A clone was considered expanded if an increase in frequency of at least 2-fold after treatment relative to C1D1 was found, and a pseudocount of 0.5 was applied to clones undetected at baseline. Clones with 0 or 1 copy at C1D1 were classified as singleton clones, and clones with 2 or more copies were classified as non-singleton clones. By matching protein sequences in sorted samples from the same patient, clones expanded in unsorted samples were annotated as CD4+, CD8+ or unknown. Diversity changes from C1D1 to C4D1 were tested in paired samples using Wilcoxon tests. TCRdb limited this immuneACCESS table to in-frame rearrangements with V and J called. A share of clones is missing; checked studies link under half to unresolved V genes, and the rest is unexplained. Clonal size and the V and J genes are those of that table, whereas D and trimming came from the DNA. A total of about 38,000 clones appear in this sample, 77% of them only once. Jointly, the top ten make up roughly 9.8% of the sample.

The germline V gene specifies ENHRY as CDR1 and SYGVKD as CDR2. Inclusive of the bounding cysteine and phenylalanine, the CDR3 is 14 residues long. The sequence is cut down to CDR3 DNA, 42 bases in frame from base 1. V is clipped by 0 bases and J by 2 bases, and the sequence between their germline boundaries is 6 bases long. Taken with the paper, the label for time point translates to: cycle 4 day 1 (C4D1), after around six weeks of nivolumab. All trial patients had relapsed after autologous stem cell transplantation, with cohorts A, B and C differing in prior brentuximab vedotin exposure. The trial cohort comprised about 60 patients with relapsed/refractory classical Hodgkin lymphoma whose best overall responses were complete response, partial response or progressive disease. Single-agent nivolumab was administered to trial patients in the multi-cohort phase II CheckMate 205 trial. An independent review committee assessed best overall response using the 2007 International Working Group response criteria. PBMCs from the trial were collected at three points: immediately before nivolumab initiation (C1D1), and during therapy at cycle 2 day 1 and cycle 4 day 1. Peripheral blood was collected in 8 mL Vacutainer Cell Preparation Tubes, from which PBMCs were isolated by centrifugation and then cryopreserved.

This sample comprised peripheral blood mononuclear cells (PBMCs), obtained before the fourth cycle of nivolumab. The chain is made from TRBV10-3 and TRBJ2-3, with the D gene not confidently named. This clonotype originated in a human donor with classical Hodgkin lymphoma. The sequenced DNA is TGTGCCATCAGTGAGTCGCACCCCACAGATACGCAGTATTTT. This codes for CAISESHPTDTQYF.